These T cell receptor beta chains were read from a single sample in a study of T cell responses to AZD1222 COVID-19 vaccine. Some clones are missing from TCRdb's copy, which holds only in-frame ones; the method was immunoSEQ multiplex PCR. Recorded here are about 140,000 clones; the top ten clones represent 2% to 2.5%. Sample: peripheral blood. These receptors were collected from an adult in good health. Both conserved end residues are trimmed from each CDR3. Fields, in order: CDR3 protein, CDR3 length, J gene, V gene.

ATGRGEETQY 10 TRBJ2-5 TRBV6-5
ASSLEGGAASNYGYT 15 TRBJ1-2 TRBV11-3
AWSVGPGRTGELF 13 TRBJ2-2 TRBV30
ASSEARDRGRY 11 TRBJ2-7 TRBV6-1
ACRGGLTSRANVLT 14 TRBJ2-6 TRBV30
ASSLADYTEAF 11 TRBJ1-1 TRBV28
ASSLGGGGWNQPQH 14 TRBJ1-5 TRBV7-2
AWRTQNQPQH 10 TRBJ1-5 TRBV30
SVEGQSAYGYT 11 TRBJ1-2 TRBV29-1
ASSLGPRRGYGYT 13 TRBJ1-2 TRBV7-9
ASSSGNTEAF 10 TRBJ1-1 TRBV6-5